The sequence of this T cell receptor (beta chain) was determined in a study of Ad26.COV2.S vaccination and SARS-CoV-2 variants (dated by TCRdb to about 2021). Regarding the study in general: Donors in the vaccine arm were drawn from COV1001, a phase I-IIa trial of Ad26.COV2.S in healthy adults that was multicentre, randomized, double-blind and placebo-controlled. The TCR-sequenced set comprised approximately 32 samples: some 20 Ad26.COV2.S vaccine recipients, 5 placebo recipients and 8 SARS-CoV-2 convalescent individuals. Investigators did not know the trial group allocation while performing experiments and assessing outcomes. The specificity and breadth of SARS-CoV-2-reactive T cell receptors after Ad26.COV2.S vaccination were assessed by TCRbeta repertoire sequencing. Dosing of Ad26.COV2.S was intramuscular, at either 5x10^10 or 1x10^11 viral particles, delivered as one shot or as two shots spaced 56 days apart. Trial participants were randomized into five groups of five: low-dose or high-dose Ad26.COV2.S given once or twice, or placebo on both occasions. Broader findings and caveats from the paper: Spike-specific TCR breadth was higher in Ad26.COV2.S recipients than in placebo recipients (P = 0.0014). Comparing responses between vaccine doses or regimens was not something the study was powered to do. It was noted by the authors that total T cell responses may have been underestimated by the TCR breadth and depth analyses. Substantial breadth of spike-specific CD8+ and CD4+ T cell responses was reported after vaccination. Non-spike TCR breadth was comparable between vaccine and placebo recipients, consistent with the vaccine containing only spike.

The sample's treatment or condition label, in plain terms: around 19 received Ad26.COV2.S at low or high dose, single or two shots; about 5 received placebo; per-sample allocation not given. Repertoires of vaccine and placebo recipients were sequenced from samples collected on day 63 after the first injection. Cohort 1b enrolled about two dozen adults aged 18-55 years at a single site in Boston, USA, between 29 July and 7 August 2020. Ad26.COV2.S consisted of a replication-incompetent adenovirus type 26 vector by which a prefusion-stabilized SARS-CoV-2 spike protein from the original Wuhan strain was expressed. The immunoSEQ Assay was the method used to sequence TCRbeta CDR3 regions. After extraction, genomic DNA underwent amplification by bias-controlled multiplex PCR, followed by high-throughput sequencing. In the paper's pipeline: To quantify the absolute abundance of each unique TCRbeta CDR3 region, sequences were collapsed and filtered. T cell fraction was estimated by normalization of TCRbeta template counts to usable DNA, with usable DNA being measured through amplification of reference genes present in all nucleated cells. Repertoire TCRs were annotated as SARS-CoV-2-specific when V gene, CDR3 amino acid sequence and J gene were exactly matched to a known reactive TCR set. The reference SARS-CoV-2 TCR set was obtained from MIRA and was filtered for enrichment in COVID-19-positive ImmuneCODE repertoires, whereby public or cross-reactive TCRs were removed. Using the MIRA antigens, annotated TCRs were further analysed by specific ORF or by position within an ORF. Depth was the summed frequency of annotated unique rearrangements, while breadth was defined as annotated unique rearrangements over total unique productive rearrangements. Two-sided Wilcoxon rank-sum tests were applied when comparing TCR breadth between groups. Here the immuneACCESS table is served through TCRdb, limited to in-frame sequences with V and J called. Missing clones are a known gap in these copies; in checked studies unresolved V genes cover under half, and the rest lacks a known reason. The DNA gave D and trimming, while V, J and clone size come from that table. This sample gives 350,000 to 550,000 clones in total; roughly nine tenths of them show up just once. The ten largest clones represent about 2.5% of the sample.

The germline V gene gives CDR1 as SGHVS and CDR2 as FQNEAQ. There are 15 amino acids in the CDR3, from cysteine to phenylalanine inclusive. The DNA shown is the 45-base CDR3, in frame from base 1. This clone occurred once. Its antigen remains unidentified. At one end, the junction sequence differs from germline, possibly due to a read error. This sample comprised peripheral blood, obtained in a trial of Ad26.COV2.S vaccine versus placebo. This TCR was recovered from a person between 18 and 60 years old who received the Ad26.COV2.S COVID-19 vaccine or a placebo. Recombination connected TRBV7-8 to TRBJ1-2, and TRBD1 may be the D gene, going by 5 matching bases. For the CDR3, the sequence is CASTLRGRRNYGYTF. The bases read TGTGCCAGCACCTTACGGGGGAGGAGAAACTATGGCTACACCTTC. Where the CDR3 stops, the reference TRBV7-8 and TRBJ1-2 genes take over; the full variable domain is GAGVSQSPRYKVAKRGQDVALRCDPISGHVSLFWYQQALGQGPEFLTYFQNEAQLDKSGLPSDRFFAERPEGSVSTLKIQRTQQEDSAVYLCASTLRGRRNYGYTFGSGTRLTVV.